Listed here are 25 T cell receptor beta chains from one sample, sequenced in a study of technical replicates of blood from a handful of donors. Clones were sequenced by immunoSEQ multiplex PCR, and TCRdb holds only the in-frame ones, with some missing. The data show 95,000 or so clones, with approximately 96% seen just once and around 0.3% held by the top ten. Material for sequencing was T cells isolated from PBMCs. The receptors stem from a human donor in good health.

This chain connects TRBV9 to TRBJ2-4; 7 positions match TRBD2. CDR3 length: 13 amino acids. Per the germline V gene, CDR1 is SGDLS and CDR2 is YYNGEE. Losses at the gene ends were 0 bases for V and 8 bases for J; bases not matched to a gene: 2. The CDR3 is CASSVEAGDIQYF. CDR3 coding DNA: TGTGCCAGCAGCGTAGAGGCGGGAGACATTCAGTACTTC.

V and J are TRBV4-1 and TRBJ1-5; D is possibly TRBD1 (5 bases). This CDR3 comprises 15 residues. V was pared by 2 bases and J by 3 bases, with 11 bases between. Germline CDR1 MGHRA, CDR2 YSYEKL. This CDR3 is CASSQSDRNNQPQHF. The CDR3 DNA reads TGCGCCAGCAGCCAATCCGACAGAAACAATCAGCCCCAGCATTTT.

This sequence joins TRBV11-2 and TRBJ2-1; tentative D call: TRBD2 (7 bases). The CDR3 covers 14 residues. Germline CDR1 and CDR2: SGHAT and FQNNGV. Trimming removed 2 bases from V and 5 bases from J, with 10 bases in between. In DNA form, the CDR3 reads TGTGCCAGCAGCTTATGGGGGGGCCACAATGAGCAGTTCTTC. The encoded protein is CASSLWGGHNEQFF.

V is TRBV27 and J is TRBJ2-7, with TRBD2 identical over 8 bases. Germline lookup yields CDR1 MNHEY and CDR2 SMNVEV (reference sequence). This CDR3 contains 16 residues. V shed 5 bases and J 5 bases; nucleotides not matched to a gene: 14. The CDR3 reads CASSPSPSGRGHEQYF. The CDR3 bases are TGTGCCAGCAGTCCCTCCCCGAGCGGGAGAGGCCACGAGCAGTACTTC.

The genes are TRBV7-9 and TRBJ2-7, with TRBD2 as a possible D gene (6 bases). V lost 1 base and J 5 bases, leaving 15 bases between the germline ends. From germline, CDR1 is SEHNR and CDR2 FQNEAQ (reference sequence). The CDR3 runs to 15 residues. The CDR3 region has the DNA TGTGCCAGCAGCTTAGTGCGTAGCGGCTTTAACGAGCAGTACTTC. Residues: CASSLVRSGFNEQYF.

The chain combines TRBV5-8 with TRBJ1-1; D is uncertain. Trimming pared 0 bases from V and 1 base from J, leaving 7 bases between. The CDR3 is 14 amino acids. In germline, CDR1 is SGHTS, CDR2 YDEGEE. CDR3 sequence reads: CASSLGGWNTEAFF. The CDR3 DNA reads TGTGCCAGCAGCTTGGGCGGGTGGAACACTGAAGCTTTCTTT.

The chain employs TRBV13 and TRBJ1-2; unclear D gene. CDR1 and CDR2 from the germline V gene are PRHDT and FYEKMQ (reference sequence). This CDR3 is built from 15 residues. The germline V and J ends were trimmed by 0 bases and 8 bases, with 16 bases remaining between them. CDR3 amino acids: CASSLGVAGFRGYTF. In DNA form, the CDR3 reads TGTGCCAGCAGCTTAGGGGTCGCAGGTTTTCGGGGCTACACCTTC. Complete variable domain (other parts from reference TRBV13 and TRBJ1-2): AAGVIQSPRHLIKEKRETATLKCYPIPRHDTVYWYQQGPGQDPQFLISFYEKMQSDKGSIPDRFSAQQFSDYHSELNMSSLELGDSALYFCASSLGVAGFRGYTFGSGTRLTVV.

The table lists this clone with a count of one. V usage is TRBV29-1 and J usage is TRBJ1-5, with D unresolved. V lost 2 bases and J lost 5, with 10 bases in between. Germline V gene data show CDR1 as SQVTM and CDR2 as ANQGSEA. The CDR3 extends over 13 amino acids. Here the CDR3 reads CSVESSPDQPQHF. The CDR3 DNA follows: TGCAGCGTTGAATCCAGTCCCGATCAGCCCCAGCATTTT.

The chain uses TRBV14 and TRBJ1-2; D gene unclear. V lost 0 bases and J 6 bases, leaving 17 bases between the germline ends. The CDR3 has 16 residues. Looked up from germline, CDR1 is SGHDN and CDR2 is FVKESK. CDR3 region: CASSQDPDQEGDGYTF. Here the CDR3 DNA reads TGTGCCAGCAGCCAAGACCCGGACCAGGAGGGTGATGGCTACACCTTC. Based on the CDR3 plus reference TRBV14 and TRBJ1-2, the full variable domain is EAGVTQFPSHSVIEKGQTVTLRCDPISGHDNLYWYRRVMGKEIKFLLHFVKESKQDESGMPNNRFLAERTGGTYSTLKVQPAELEDSGVYFCASSQDPDQEGDGYTFGSGTRLTVV.

The genes are TRBV14 and TRBJ1-5; D gene uncertain. Germline values: CDR1 SGHDN, CDR2 FVKESK. Trimming took 1 base from V and 5 from J, leaving 6 bases between them. CDR3 length: 13 residues. The CDR3 loop is CASSQGGDQPQHF. In DNA, the CDR3 is TGTGCCAGCAGCCAAGGTGGAGATCAGCCCCAGCATTTT.

V gene TRBV2 combines with J gene TRBJ1-5, with 9 bases aligning to TRBD1. There are 14 residues in the CDR3. CDR1 SNHLY and CDR2 FYNNEI come from the germline V gene. V shed 5 bases and J 6 bases; nucleotides not matched to a gene: 5. This chain's CDR3 is CASSSRQGGQPQHF. The CDR3 DNA sequence: TGTGCCAGCAGTTCTAGACAGGGGGGTCAGCCCCAGCATTTT.

V gene TRBV9 combines with J gene TRBJ2-1; D is ambiguous. The length of the CDR3 is 17 residues. V lost 0 bases and J lost 2, with 15 bases in between. Germline loops: CDR1 SGDLS, CDR2 YYNGEE. The CDR3 DNA is TGTGCCAGCAGCGTAGCTTTCGACGGAGCCCCCTACAATGAGCAGTTCTTC. Its translation: CASSVAFDGAPYNEQFF.

The chain recombines TRBV28 with TRBJ2-7; 7 bases are a match to TRBD2. CDR3 length: 15 residues. Germline V lookup: CDR1 MDHEN, CDR2 SYDVKM. V shed 3 bases, J shed 0 bases, and the junction held 5 bases outside the gene matches. The CDR3 is CASSFRRERSYEQYF. In DNA, the CDR3 is TGTGCCAGCAGTTTTAGGCGGGAGCGCTCCTACGAGCAGTACTTC. The full variable domain, with the rest looked up from reference TRBV28 and TRBJ2-7, is DVKVTQSSRYLVKRTGEKVFLECVQDMDHENMFWYRQDPGLGLRLIYFSYDVKMKEKGDIPEGYSVSREKKERFSLILESASTNQTSMYLCASSFRRERSYEQYFGPGTRLTVT.

The V gene is TRBV7-2, the J gene TRBJ2-7; TRBD1 might be the D (6 bases). The V gene lost 4 bases and the J gene lost 5 bases, with 15 bases spanning the gap. CDR3 size: 14 residues. Per germline, CDR1 SGHTA and CDR2 FQGNSA. The CDR3 reads CASSYHREANEQYF. DNA of the CDR3: TGTGCCAGCAGCTACCACAGGGAAGCAAACGAGCAGTACTTC.

This chain joins TRBV7-9 and TRBJ2-7, with TRBD1 identical over 10 bases. Germline CDR1 reads SEHNR; CDR2 reads FQNEAQ (reference sequence). The junction had 6 bases not matched to a gene; V was cut back by 10 bases and J by 6 bases. The CDR3 runs 12 residues. The CDR3 DNA follows: TGTGCCACCGGGACAGGGGACCGCGAGCAGTACTTC. This gives the protein CATGTGDREQYF.

The chain has TRBV15 and TRBJ2-1, with D maybe TRBD1 (5 bases). V shed 0 bases and J shed 6 bases, with 9 bases lying between them. Per germline, CDR1 LNHNV and CDR2 YYDKDF (reference sequence). The CDR3 has 14 residues. The CDR3 region is CATSRDRAGNEQFF. In nucleotides, the CDR3 is TGTGCCACCAGCAGAGACAGGGCCGGCAATGAGCAGTTCTTC.

V gene TRBV27 combines with J gene TRBJ2-5; 9 bases are shared with TRBD1. Germline CDR1 is MNHEY and CDR2 is SMNVEV (reference sequence). This CDR3 contains 17 residues. V lost 3 bases, J lost 2 bases, and 10 bases stayed unmatched. CDR3: CASSFFGTGRLQETQYF. The CDR3, as DNA: TGTGCCAGCAGTTTTTTCGGGACAGGGCGCCTACAAGAGACCCAGTACTTC.

The chain uses TRBV27 and TRBJ1-2; D is possibly TRBD1 (5 bases). The germline CDR1 and CDR2 sequences are MNHEY and SMNVEV (reference sequence). V was trimmed by 4 bases and J by 8 bases, leaving 23 bases between them. This CDR3 is 16 amino acids long. The CDR3 DNA reads TGTGCCAGCAGTTCTTACCCCGGGGGGGAACTTGGGGGCTACACCTTC. It is translated as CASSSYPGGELGGYTF.

The chain carries TRBV9 and TRBJ2-4; TRBD2 matches at 8 bases. The CDR3 has 16 amino acids. V lost 0 bases, J lost 4 bases, and 6 bases stayed unmatched. Germline-derived CDR1 and CDR2 are SGDLS and YYNGEE. In nucleotides, the CDR3 is TGTGCCAGCAGCGTAGGGAGCGGGGGACCTAAAAACATTCAGTACTTC. Amino acid sequence: CASSVGSGGPKNIQYF.

V gene TRBV30 combines with J gene TRBJ2-5; possible D gene TRBD1, 6 bases. CDR1 is GTSNPN, CDR2 SVGIG, per germline (reference sequence). V lost 1 base to trimming and J lost 5 bases, with 11 bases between them. CDR3 length: 13 amino acids. In DNA form, the CDR3 reads TGTGCCTGGAGTGGGGGCAGGGGCGAGACCCAGTACTTC. Amino acid sequence: CAWSGGRGETQYF.

The chain carries TRBV5-1 and TRBJ2-3; D might be TRBD2 (6 bases). CDR1 SGHRS and CDR2 YFSETQ come from the germline V gene. This CDR3 region has 14 residues. V lost 4 bases, J lost 9 bases, and 18 bases lay in between. CDR3 DNA: TGCGCCAGCAGCGCGGGGACTGACGCAGGGACGCAGTATTTT. This codes for CASSAGTDAGTQYF.

This rearrangement joins TRBV5-1 to TRBJ1-2; TRBD1 matches 11 bases. Trimming at V came to 3 bases and at J to 2 bases, leaving 9 bases not matched to a gene. This CDR3 spans 17 amino acids. CDR1 is SGHRS and CDR2 is YFSETQ in the germline V gene. This CDR3 reads CASSSGGRTGGNYGYTF. For the CDR3, the DNA is TGCGCCAGCAGCTCGGGGGGAAGGACAGGGGGCAACTATGGCTACACCTTC.

The chain joins TRBV28 to TRBJ2-2; no firm D call. The V gene's germline CDR1 is MDHEN and CDR2 SYDVKM. The CDR3 consists of 14 residues. Trimming pared 4 bases from V and 1 base from J, leaving 7 bases between. CDR3 amino acids: CASSSRVNTGELFF. DNA of the CDR3: TGTGCCAGCAGTTCTCGGGTGAACACCGGGGAGCTGTTTTTT.

The chain carries TRBV6-1 and TRBJ2-3; D is perhaps TRBD2 (5 bases). The CDR3 sequence is 14 residues long. V gave up 4 bases and J gave up 1 base, with 9 bases separating them. Germline V gene sequence: CDR1 MNHNS, CDR2 SASEGT. Written as DNA, the CDR3 is TGTGCCAGCAGTGGCTCACTAGGCACAGATACGCAGTATTTT. As protein: CASSGSLGTDTQYF.

J is TRBJ2-1 and V is TRBV7-2; 14 bases align to TRBD2. Trimming took 5 bases from V and 6 from J; bases not matched to a gene: 9. CDR1 and CDR2 from the germline V gene are SGHTA and FQGNSA. The CDR3 length is 17 residues. The CDR3 is CASSKGTSGSLGNEQFF. CDR3 DNA: TGTGCCAGCAGCAAGGGGACTAGCGGGAGCTTGGGCAATGAGCAGTTCTTC.